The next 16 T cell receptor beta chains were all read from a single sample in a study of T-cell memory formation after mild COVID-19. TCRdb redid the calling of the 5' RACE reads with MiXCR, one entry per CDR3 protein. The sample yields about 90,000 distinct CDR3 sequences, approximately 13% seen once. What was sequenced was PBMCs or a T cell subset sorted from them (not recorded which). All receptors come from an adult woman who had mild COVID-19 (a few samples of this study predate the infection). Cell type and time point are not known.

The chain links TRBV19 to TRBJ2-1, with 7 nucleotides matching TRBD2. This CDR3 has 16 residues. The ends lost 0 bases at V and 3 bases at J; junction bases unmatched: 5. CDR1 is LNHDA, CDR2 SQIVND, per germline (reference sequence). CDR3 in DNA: TGTGCCAGTAGTATAGATTCAGCGGGGCTCTACAATGAGCAGTTCTTC. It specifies CASSIDSAGLYNEQFF.

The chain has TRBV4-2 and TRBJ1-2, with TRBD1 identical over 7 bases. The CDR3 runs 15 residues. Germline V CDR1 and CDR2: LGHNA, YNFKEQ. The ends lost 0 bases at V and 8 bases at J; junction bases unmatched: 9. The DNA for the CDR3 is TGTGCCAGCAGCCAAGATAGGGGGCCAGGGCGAGGCTACACCTTC. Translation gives CASSQDRGPGRGYTF.

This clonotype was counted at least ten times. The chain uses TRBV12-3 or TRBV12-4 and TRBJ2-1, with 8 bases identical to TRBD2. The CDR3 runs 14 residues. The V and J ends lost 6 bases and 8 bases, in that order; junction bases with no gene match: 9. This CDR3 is CASSPSGSLDEQFF. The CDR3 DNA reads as TGTGCCAGCAGCCCAAGCGGGAGCCTCGATGAGCAGTTCTTC.

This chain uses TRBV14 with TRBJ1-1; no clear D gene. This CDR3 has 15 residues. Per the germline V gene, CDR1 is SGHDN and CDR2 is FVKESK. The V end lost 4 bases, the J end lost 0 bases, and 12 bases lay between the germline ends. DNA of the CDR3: TGTGCCAGCAGCCCTAAGATCGGATTGAACACTGAAGCTTTCTTT. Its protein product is CASSPKIGLNTEAFF.

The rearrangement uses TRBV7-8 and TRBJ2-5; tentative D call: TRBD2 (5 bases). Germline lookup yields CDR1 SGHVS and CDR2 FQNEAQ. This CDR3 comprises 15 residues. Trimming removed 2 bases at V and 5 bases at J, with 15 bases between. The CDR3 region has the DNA TGTGCCAGCAGCTTACAGGCTCAGCGGAGGGAGACCCAGTACTTC. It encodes CASSLQAQRRETQYF.

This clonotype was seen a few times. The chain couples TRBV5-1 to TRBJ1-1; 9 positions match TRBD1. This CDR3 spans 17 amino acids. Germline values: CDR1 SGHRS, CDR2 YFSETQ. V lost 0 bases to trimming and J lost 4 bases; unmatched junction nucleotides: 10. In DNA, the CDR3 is TGCGCCAGCAGCTTGGATGCGGGTACAGGGGGCGGCACTGAAGCTTTCTTT. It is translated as CASSLDAGTGGGTEAFF. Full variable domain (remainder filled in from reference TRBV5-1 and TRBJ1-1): KAGVTQTPRYLIKTRGQQVTLSCSPISGHRSVSWYQQTPGQGLQFLFEYFSETQRNKGNFPGRFSGRQFSNSRSEMNVSTLELGDSALYLCASSLDAGTGGGTEAFFGQGTRLTVV.

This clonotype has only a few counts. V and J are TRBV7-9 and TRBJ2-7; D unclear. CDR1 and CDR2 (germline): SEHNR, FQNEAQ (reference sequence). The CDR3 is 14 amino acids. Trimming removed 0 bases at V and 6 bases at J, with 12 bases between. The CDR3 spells CASSLAVGQSEQYF. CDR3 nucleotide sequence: TGTGCCAGCAGCTTAGCCGTAGGGCAGAGCGAGCAGTACTTC. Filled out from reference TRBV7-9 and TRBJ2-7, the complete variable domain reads DTGVSQNPRHKITKRGQNVTFRCDPISEHNRLYWYRQTLGQGPEFLTYFQNEAQLEKSRLLSDRFSAERPKGSFSTLEIQRTEQGDSAMYLCASSLAVGQSEQYFGPGTRLTVT.

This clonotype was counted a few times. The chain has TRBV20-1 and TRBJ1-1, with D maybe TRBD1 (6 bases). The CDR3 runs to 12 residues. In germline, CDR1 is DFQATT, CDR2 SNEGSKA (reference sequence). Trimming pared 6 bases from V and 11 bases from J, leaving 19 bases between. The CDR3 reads CSAPRGTLHAFF. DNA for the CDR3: TGCAGTGCGCCGCGCGGGACACTTCACGCTTTCTTT.

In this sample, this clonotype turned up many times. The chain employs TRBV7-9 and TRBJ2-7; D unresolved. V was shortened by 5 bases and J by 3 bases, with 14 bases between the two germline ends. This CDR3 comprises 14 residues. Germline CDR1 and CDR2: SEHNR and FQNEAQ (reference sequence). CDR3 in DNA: TGTGCCAGCAGCCTATCGGAAGCCCACTACGAGCAGTACTTC. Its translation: CASSLSEAHYEQYF. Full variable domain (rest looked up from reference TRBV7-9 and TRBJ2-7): DTGVSQNPRHKITKRGQNVTFRCDPISEHNRLYWYRQTLGQGPEFLTYFQNEAQLEKSRLLSDRFSAERPKGSFSTLEIQRTEQGDSAMYLCASSLSEAHYEQYFGPGTRLTVT.

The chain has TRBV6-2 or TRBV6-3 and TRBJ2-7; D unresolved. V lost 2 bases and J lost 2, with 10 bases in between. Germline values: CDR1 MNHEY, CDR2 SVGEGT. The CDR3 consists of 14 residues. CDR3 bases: TGTGCCAGCAGTTACGGATTGAGGCCCTACGAGCAGTACTTC. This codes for CASSYGLRPYEQYF.

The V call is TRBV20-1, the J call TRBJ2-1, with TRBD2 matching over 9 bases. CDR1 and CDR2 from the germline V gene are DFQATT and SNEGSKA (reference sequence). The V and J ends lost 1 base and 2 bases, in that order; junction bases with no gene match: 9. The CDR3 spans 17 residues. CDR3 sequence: CSARGLAGSLPYNEQFF. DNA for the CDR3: TGCAGTGCTAGAGGGCTAGCGGGATCCCTCCCCTACAATGAGCAGTTCTTC.

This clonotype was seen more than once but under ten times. CDR3 coding DNA: TGTGCCAGCAGTGCCGGGACTAGCGGGGGCTACGAGCAGTACTTC. Translating it yields CASSAGTSGGYEQYF. V gene TRBV2 combines with J gene TRBJ2-7; 14 nucleotides match TRBD2. Trimming took 4 bases from V and 3 from J; bases not matched to a gene: 2. The CDR3 extends over 15 amino acids. Germline CDR1 reads SNHLY; CDR2 reads FYNNEI.

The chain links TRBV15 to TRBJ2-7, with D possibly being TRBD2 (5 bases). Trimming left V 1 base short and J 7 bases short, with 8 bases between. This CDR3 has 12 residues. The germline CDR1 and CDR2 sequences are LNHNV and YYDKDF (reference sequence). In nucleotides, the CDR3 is TGTGCCACCAGCAGAGGCTCGGGAGAGCAGTACTTC. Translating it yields CATSRGSGEQYF. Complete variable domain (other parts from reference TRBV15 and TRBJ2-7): DAMVIQNPRYQVTQFGKPVTLSCSQTLNHNVMYWYQQKSSQAPKLLFHYYDKDFNNEADTPDNFQSRRPNTSFCFLDIRSPGLGDTAMYLCATSRGSGEQYFGPGTRLTVT.

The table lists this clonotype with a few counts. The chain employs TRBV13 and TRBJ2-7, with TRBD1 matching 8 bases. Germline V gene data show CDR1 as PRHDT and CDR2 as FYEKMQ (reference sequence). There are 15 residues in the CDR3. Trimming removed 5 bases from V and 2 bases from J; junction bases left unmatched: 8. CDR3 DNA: TGTGCCAGCAGCCCGAAAGGACAGGGCCCCTACGAGCAGTACTTC. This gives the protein CASSPKGQGPYEQYF.

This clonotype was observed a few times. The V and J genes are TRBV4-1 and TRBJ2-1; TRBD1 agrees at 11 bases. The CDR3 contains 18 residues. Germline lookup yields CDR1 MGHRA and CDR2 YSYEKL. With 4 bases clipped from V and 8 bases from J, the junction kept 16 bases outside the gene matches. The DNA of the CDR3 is TGCGCCAGCAGCCGCTATGGGGACAGGGGGGATCCCCATGATGAGCAGTTCTTC. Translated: CASSRYGDRGDPHDEQFF.

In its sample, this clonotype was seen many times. The chain's CDR3 is CASSQDRTGNMGEQYF. Here the CDR3 DNA reads TGCGCCAGCAGCCAAGACAGGACAGGGAATATGGGCGAGCAGTACTTC. The chain couples TRBV4-3 to TRBJ2-7; 8 positions match TRBD1. Germline CDR1 reads LGHNA; CDR2 reads YSLEER. The length of the CDR3 is 16 residues. Losses at the gene ends were 0 bases for V and 6 bases for J; bases not matched to a gene: 10.